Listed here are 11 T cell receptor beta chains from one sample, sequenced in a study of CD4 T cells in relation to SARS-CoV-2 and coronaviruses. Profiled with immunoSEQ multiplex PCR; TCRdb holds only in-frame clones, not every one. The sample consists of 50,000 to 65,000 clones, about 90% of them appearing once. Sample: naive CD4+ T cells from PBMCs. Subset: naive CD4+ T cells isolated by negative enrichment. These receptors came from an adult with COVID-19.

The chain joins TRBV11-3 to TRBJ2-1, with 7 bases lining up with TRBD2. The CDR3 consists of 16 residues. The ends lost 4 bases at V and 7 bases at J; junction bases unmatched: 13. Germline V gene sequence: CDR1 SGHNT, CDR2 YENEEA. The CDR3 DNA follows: TGTGCCAGCAGCTCCCGCCTGGCGGGAGCGCTGAATGAGCAGTTCTTC. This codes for CASSSRLAGALNEQFF.

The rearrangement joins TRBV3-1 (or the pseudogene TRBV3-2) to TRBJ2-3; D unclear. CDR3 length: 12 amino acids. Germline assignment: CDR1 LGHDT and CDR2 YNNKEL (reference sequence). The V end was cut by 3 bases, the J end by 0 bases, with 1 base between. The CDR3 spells CASSHSTDTQYF. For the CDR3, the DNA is TGTGCCAGCAGCCACAGCACAGATACGCAGTATTTT.

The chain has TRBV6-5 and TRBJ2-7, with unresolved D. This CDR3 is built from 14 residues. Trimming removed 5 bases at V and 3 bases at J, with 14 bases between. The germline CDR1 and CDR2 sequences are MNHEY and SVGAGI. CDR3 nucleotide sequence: TGTGCCAGCAGTCAGGAGATTACCCACTACGAGCAGTACTTC. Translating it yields CASSQEITHYEQYF.

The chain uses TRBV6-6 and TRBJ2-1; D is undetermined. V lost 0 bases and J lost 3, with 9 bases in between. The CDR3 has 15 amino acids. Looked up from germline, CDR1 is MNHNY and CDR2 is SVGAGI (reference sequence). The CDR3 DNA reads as TGTGCCAGCAGTTACTCGAGTGACCACTACAATGAGCAGTTCTTC. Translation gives CASSYSSDHYNEQFF.

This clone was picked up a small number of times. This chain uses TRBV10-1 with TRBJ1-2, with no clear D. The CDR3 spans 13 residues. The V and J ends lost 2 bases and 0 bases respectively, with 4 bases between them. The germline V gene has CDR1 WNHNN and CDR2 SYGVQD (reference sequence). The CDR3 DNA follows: TGCGCCAGCAGTGAGAACACTAACTATGGCTACACCTTC. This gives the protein CASSENTNYGYTF.

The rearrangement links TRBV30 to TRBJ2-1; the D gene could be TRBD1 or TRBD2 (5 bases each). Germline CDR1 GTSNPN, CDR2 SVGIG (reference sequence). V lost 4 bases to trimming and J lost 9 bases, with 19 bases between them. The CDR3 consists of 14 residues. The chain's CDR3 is CAWIHGGVFGEQFF. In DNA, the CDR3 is TGTGCCTGGATTCATGGGGGAGTATTCGGTGAGCAGTTCTTC.

The CDR3 region is CATSSPLESGGDEKLFF. CDR3 nucleotide sequence: TGTGCCACCAGTTCTCCCCTCGAATCCGGGGGGGATGAAAAACTGTTTTTT. The chain recombines TRBV24-1 with TRBJ1-4; TRBD1 is a possible D gene (5 bases). The germline V gene has CDR1 KGHDR and CDR2 SFDVKD. Trimming took 6 bases from V and 6 from J, leaving 22 bases between them. The CDR3 sequence is 17 residues long.

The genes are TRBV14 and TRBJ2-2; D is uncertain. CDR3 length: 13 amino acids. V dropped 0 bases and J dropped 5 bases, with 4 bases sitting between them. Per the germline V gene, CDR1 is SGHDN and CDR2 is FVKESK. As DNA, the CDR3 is TGTGCCAGCAGCCAAGAGAGGACCGGGGAGCTGTTTTTT. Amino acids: CASSQERTGELFF.

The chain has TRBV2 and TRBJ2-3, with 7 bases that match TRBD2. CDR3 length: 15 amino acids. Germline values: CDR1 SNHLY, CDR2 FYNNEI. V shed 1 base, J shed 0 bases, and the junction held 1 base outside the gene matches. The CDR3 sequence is CASSEGGSSTDTQYF. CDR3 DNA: TGTGCCAGCAGTGAAGGCGGGAGTAGCACAGATACGCAGTATTTT.

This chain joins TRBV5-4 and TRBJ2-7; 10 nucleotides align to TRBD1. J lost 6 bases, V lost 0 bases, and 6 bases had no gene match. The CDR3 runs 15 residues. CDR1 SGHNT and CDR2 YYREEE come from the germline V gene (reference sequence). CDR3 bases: TGTGCCAGCAGCTTGGGGGACAGGGGTTTGGGCGAGCAGTACTTC. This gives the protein CASSLGDRGLGEQYF.

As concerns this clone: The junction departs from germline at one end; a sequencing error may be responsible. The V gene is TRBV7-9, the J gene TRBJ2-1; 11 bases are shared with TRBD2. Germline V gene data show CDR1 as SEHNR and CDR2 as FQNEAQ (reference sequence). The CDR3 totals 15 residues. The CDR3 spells CASNLAGGKNNEQFF. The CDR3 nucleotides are TGTGCCAGCAACTTAGCGGGAGGGAAAAACAATGAGCAGTTCTTC.